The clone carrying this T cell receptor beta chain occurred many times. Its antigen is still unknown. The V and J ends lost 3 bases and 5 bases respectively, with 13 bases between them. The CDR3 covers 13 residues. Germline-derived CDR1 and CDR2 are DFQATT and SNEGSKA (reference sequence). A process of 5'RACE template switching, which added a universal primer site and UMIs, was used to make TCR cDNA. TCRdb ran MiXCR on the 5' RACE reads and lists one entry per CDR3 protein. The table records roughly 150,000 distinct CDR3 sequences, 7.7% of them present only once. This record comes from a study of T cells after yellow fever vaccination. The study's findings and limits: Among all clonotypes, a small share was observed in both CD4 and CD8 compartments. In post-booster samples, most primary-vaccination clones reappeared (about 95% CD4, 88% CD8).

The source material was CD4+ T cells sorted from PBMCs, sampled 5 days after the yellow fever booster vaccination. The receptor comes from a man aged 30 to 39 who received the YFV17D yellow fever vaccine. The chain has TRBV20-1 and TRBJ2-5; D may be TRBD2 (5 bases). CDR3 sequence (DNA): TGCAGTGCTAGGAGCCCAACGGGGGAGACCCAGTACTTC. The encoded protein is CSARSPTGETQYF.